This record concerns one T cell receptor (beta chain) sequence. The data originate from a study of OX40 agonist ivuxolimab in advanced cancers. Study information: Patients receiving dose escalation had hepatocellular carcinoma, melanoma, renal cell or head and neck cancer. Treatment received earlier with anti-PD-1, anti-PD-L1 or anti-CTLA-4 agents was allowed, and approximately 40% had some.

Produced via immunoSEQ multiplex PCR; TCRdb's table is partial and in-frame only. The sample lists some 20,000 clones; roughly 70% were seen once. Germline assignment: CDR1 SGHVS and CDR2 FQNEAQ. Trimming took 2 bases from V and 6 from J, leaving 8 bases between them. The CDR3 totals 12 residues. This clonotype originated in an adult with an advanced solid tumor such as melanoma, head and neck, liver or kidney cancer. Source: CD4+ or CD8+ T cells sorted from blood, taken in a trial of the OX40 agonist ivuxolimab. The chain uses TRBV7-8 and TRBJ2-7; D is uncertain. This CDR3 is CASSLRVGEQYF. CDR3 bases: TGTGCCAGCAGCTTACGCGTCGGCGAGCAGTACTTC.